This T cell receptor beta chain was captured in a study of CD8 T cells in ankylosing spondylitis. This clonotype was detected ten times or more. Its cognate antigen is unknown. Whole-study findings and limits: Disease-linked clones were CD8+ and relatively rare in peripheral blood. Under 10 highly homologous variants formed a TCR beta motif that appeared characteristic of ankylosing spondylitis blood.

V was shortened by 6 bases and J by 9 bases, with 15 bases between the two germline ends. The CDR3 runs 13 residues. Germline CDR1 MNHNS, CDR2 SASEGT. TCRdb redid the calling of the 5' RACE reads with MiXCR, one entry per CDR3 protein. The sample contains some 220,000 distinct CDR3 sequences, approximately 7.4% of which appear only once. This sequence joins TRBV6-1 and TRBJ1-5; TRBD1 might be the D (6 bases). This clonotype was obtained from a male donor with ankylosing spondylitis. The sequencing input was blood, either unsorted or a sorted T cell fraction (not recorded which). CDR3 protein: CASSSQGLGPQHF. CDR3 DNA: TGTGCCAGCAGCTCACAGGGCCTAGGGCCCCAGCATTTT.